What follows are 25 T cell receptor beta chains derived from one specimen sequenced in a study of PD-1 blockade in classical Hodgkin lymphoma. Assay: immunoSEQ multiplex PCR; the TCRdb copy retains only in-frame clones and omits some. The sample carries around 9,800 clones, around 75% recorded once. As for time point: cycle 4 day 1 (C4D1), after five to seven weeks of nivolumab. Each patient's relapse followed autologous stem cell transplantation, and brentuximab vedotin exposure varied. Magnetic negative selection was used to purify CD4+ T cells from PBMCs that had been thawed. The source was CD4+ T cells from blood, collected before the fourth cycle of nivolumab. These receptors were taken from a human donor with classical Hodgkin lymphoma.

V gene TRBV7-2 combines with J gene TRBJ1-1; a weak D match, TRBD1 (5 bases). The CDR3 consists of 14 residues. The germline gives CDR1 SGHTA, CDR2 FQGNSA. The V gene lost 0 bases and the J gene lost 10 bases, with 15 bases spanning the gap. The CDR3 loop is CASSLAGGARRAFF. The CDR3 DNA follows: TGTGCCAGCAGCTTAGCTGGTGGGGCTAGGAGAGCTTTCTTT.

The table lists this clone with a count of one. This chain links TRBV29-1 with TRBJ2-3; D is uncertain. V dropped 4 bases and J dropped 2 bases, with 4 bases sitting between them. The CDR3 spans 11 residues. The V gene's germline CDR1 is SQVTM and CDR2 ANQGSEA. The DNA for the CDR3 is TGCAGCGTTGCCGACACAGATACGCAGTATTTT. Translating it yields CSVADTDTQYF.

The chain is built from TRBV5-6 and TRBJ1-1; D call uncertain. This CDR3 is built from 13 residues. The germline V and J ends were trimmed by 0 bases and 2 bases, with 5 bases remaining between them. Germline V gene data show CDR1 as SGHDT and CDR2 as YYEEEE. CDR3 region: CASSLGYNTEAFF. DNA of the CDR3: TGTGCCAGCAGCTTGGGGTACAACACTGAAGCTTTCTTT.

V and J are TRBV28 and TRBJ2-3, with TRBD2 matching over 8 bases. CDR1 MDHEN and CDR2 SYDVKM come from the germline V gene. The CDR3 runs to 14 residues. The junction had 5 bases not matched to a gene; V was cut back by 6 bases and J by 3 bases. CDR3 nucleotides: TGTGCCAGCAGGCCCGGGGGGGCGACAGATACGCAGTATTTT. This sequence encodes CASRPGGATDTQYF.

This chain uses TRBV11-3 with TRBJ2-1; maybe TRBD1 (6 bases). Per the germline V gene, CDR1 is SGHNT and CDR2 is YENEEA. The CDR3 spans 13 residues. Trimming pared 2 bases from V and 8 bases from J, leaving 10 bases between. CDR3 protein: CASSLSYRDEQFF. CDR3 bases: TGTGCCAGCAGCTTAAGCTACAGGGATGAGCAGTTCTTC.

This clone was seen more than once but under ten times. Within the sample, other DNA sequences also encode this same CDR3. The chain has TRBV19 and TRBJ1-2; possibly TRBD1 for D (5 bases). Between the trimmed V and J ends, which lost 8 bases and 2 bases, there was a span of 12 bases. Germline V lookup: CDR1 LNHDA, CDR2 SQIVND (reference sequence). This CDR3 has 13 residues. The CDR3 nucleotides read TGTGCCAGTCGGGGGAGTCTGAACTATGGCTACACCTTC. It is translated as CASRGSLNYGYTF.

This clone was picked up a small number of times. The rearrangement links TRBV7-9 to TRBJ1-2; no clear D gene. The V gene lost 0 bases and the J gene lost 6 bases, with 11 bases spanning the gap. Germline CDR1 is SEHNR and CDR2 is FQNEAQ (reference sequence). CDR3 length equals 14 residues. CDR3 sequence reads: CASSLASRPDGYTF. DNA for the CDR3: TGTGCCAGCAGCTTAGCAAGCCGTCCGGATGGCTACACCTTC.

The CDR3 nucleotides are TGTGCCAGGGCCTCGCTGTCGGAGAGCTCCTACAATGAGCAGTTCTTC. This codes for CARASLSESSYNEQFF. The chain links TRBV2 to TRBJ2-1; D not resolved. The CDR3 loop spans 16 amino acids. With 9 bases removed from V and 0 bases from J, the gap between germline ends came to 18 bases. The germline V gene encodes CDR1 SNHLY and CDR2 FYNNEI.

The V call is TRBV27, the J call TRBJ1-6; D is uncertain. The germline CDR1 and CDR2 sequences are MNHEY and SMNVEV (reference sequence). V dropped 2 bases and J dropped 0 bases, with 11 bases sitting between them. The CDR3 sequence is 17 residues long. This CDR3 reads CASSLMGRSSYNSPLHF. The CDR3 DNA reads as TGTGCCAGCAGTTTAATGGGCAGGAGCTCCTATAATTCACCCCTCCACTTT.

The J gene is TRBJ2-6, the V gene TRBV5-1; unclear D gene. CDR3 size: 17 residues. CDR1 SGHRS and CDR2 YFSETQ come from the germline V gene. V was cut by 1 base and J by 4 bases, with 15 bases left in between. CDR3 protein: CASSLNTGRSGANVLTF. The DNA of the CDR3 is TGCGCCAGCAGCTTGAACACCGGGCGATCGGGGGCCAACGTCCTGACTTTC. Variable domain in full (rest from reference TRBV5-1 and TRBJ2-6): KAGVTQTPRYLIKTRGQQVTLSCSPISGHRSVSWYQQTPGQGLQFLFEYFSETQRNKGNFPGRFSGRQFSNSRSEMNVSTLELGDSALYLCASSLNTGRSGANVLTFGAGSRLTVL.

This clone was counted a single time. This chain joins TRBV7-2 and TRBJ1-4; maybe TRBD1 (5 bases). This CDR3 has 14 amino acids. Deletions cut 5 bases from V and 7 bases from J, with 14 bases between. Germline V gene data show CDR1 as SGHTA and CDR2 as FQGNSA. The DNA of the CDR3 is TGTGCCAGCAGCCAGTCCGCCCAGGGTGAAAAACTGTTTTTT. This translates into CASSQSAQGEKLFF. Supplemented by reference TRBV7-2 and TRBJ1-4, the full variable domain reads GAGVSQSPSNKVTEKGKDVELRCDPISGHTALYWYRQSLGQGLEFLIYFQGNSAPDKSGLPSDRFSAERTGGSVSTLTIQRTQQEDSAVYLCASSQSAQGEKLFFGSGTQLSVL.

This clone has a handful of counts. V gene TRBV6-5 combines with J gene TRBJ1-2; 7 bases are shared with TRBD1. This CDR3 has 15 residues. CDR1 is MNHEY and CDR2 is SVGAGI in the germline V gene. With V trimmed by 0 bases and J by 7 bases, 8 bases remained unmatched. The CDR3 region is CASSYSEGAPGGYTF. The CDR3 DNA is TGTGCCAGCAGTTACTCAGAGGGGGCGCCAGGTGGCTACACCTTC.

V usage is TRBV2 and J usage is TRBJ2-7; 11 bases are shared with TRBD1. V was clipped by 6 bases and J by 4 bases; unmatched bases: 5. Germline CDR1 reads SNHLY; CDR2 reads FYNNEI. CDR3 size: 14 residues. CDR3 in amino acids: CASSRGQGAYEQYV. The CDR3 bases are TGTGCCAGCAGCAGAGGACAGGGGGCATACGAGCAGTACGTC.

The gene calls are TRBV7-8 and TRBJ2-2; 7 nucleotides line up with TRBD1. Germline CDR1 reads SGHVS; CDR2 reads FQNEAQ. J lost 0 bases, V lost 0 bases, and 4 bases had no gene match. The CDR3 is made up of 17 amino acids. CDR3: CASSLATGTANTGELFF. In DNA, the CDR3 is TGTGCCAGCAGCTTAGCGACAGGGACAGCGAACACCGGGGAGCTGTTTTTT.

The chain employs TRBV4-1 and TRBJ2-1; D may be TRBD2 (6 bases). The CDR3 is 20 amino acids. V lost 3 bases to trimming and J lost 4 bases, with 28 bases between them. Per germline, CDR1 MGHRA and CDR2 YSYEKL. This chain's CDR3 is CASSHPGMKRVGAGYNEQFF. The CDR3 coding sequence is TGCGCCAGCAGCCACCCTGGGATGAAGCGGGTAGGTGCAGGATACAATGAGCAGTTCTTC.

This chain links TRBV2 with TRBJ1-1, with D uncertain. The ends were cut back, 2 bases at V and 7 bases at J, with 5 bases in the middle. The germline V gene has CDR1 SNHLY and CDR2 FYNNEI. The CDR3 sequence is 11 residues long. The CDR3 DNA reads as TGTGCCAGCAGTGAACAAATTGAAGCTTTCTTT. Protein: CASSEQIEAFF.

This sequence joins TRBV5-4 and TRBJ1-1; no reliable D call. The CDR3 contains 13 residues. The germline CDR1 and CDR2 sequences are SGHNT and YYREEE (reference sequence). Between the trimmed V and J ends, which lost 3 bases and 4 bases, there was a span of 10 bases. CDR3 in DNA: TGTGCCAGCAGCTCTTATTACCGCACTGAAGCTTTCTTT. It specifies CASSSYYRTEAFF.

This clone ranks as medium-sized. This chain uses TRBV6-1 with TRBJ1-1; a weak D match, TRBD1 (6 bases). Per the germline V gene, CDR1 is MNHNS and CDR2 is SASEGT. Trimming shortened V by 4 bases and J by 4 bases, and 13 bases separated the two germline ends. This CDR3 is 14 amino acids long. CDR3 region: CASSATGRGTEAFF. The DNA of the CDR3 is TGTGCCAGCAGTGCCACAGGGAGAGGCACTGAAGCTTTCTTT.

This clone occurred a few times. As DNA, the CDR3 is TGTGCCAGCAGTTACCGTTCGACCGGGGGGGCAAATGAGCAGTTCTTC. It encodes CASSYRSTGGANEQFF. This chain links TRBV6-6 with TRBJ2-1; 8 bases match TRBD2. Losses at the gene ends were 2 bases for V and 7 bases for J; bases not matched to a gene: 10. The CDR3 contains 16 residues. CDR1 and CDR2 (germline): MNHNY, SVGAGI (reference sequence).

V and J are TRBV19 and TRBJ1-5; 9 bases line up with TRBD1. The CDR3 consists of 16 residues. In germline, CDR1 is LNHDA, CDR2 SQIVND (reference sequence). The V segment lost 7 bases and the J segment 5 bases; nucleotides outside the gene matches: 12. The CDR3 loop is CASTRGGTGFYQPQHF. The DNA for the CDR3 is TGTGCCAGTACTAGAGGCGGGACAGGGTTTTATCAGCCCCAGCATTTT.

The chain joins TRBV7-8 to TRBJ1-3; D remains ambiguous. V gave up 5 bases and J gave up 0 bases, with 14 bases separating them. The length of the CDR3 is 16 residues. Per the germline V gene, CDR1 is SGHVS and CDR2 is FQNEAQ. The CDR3 protein is CASSPYRVVSGNTIYF. The CDR3 region has the DNA TGTGCCAGCAGCCCCTACCGAGTAGTCTCTGGAAACACCATATATTTT.

The V call is TRBV6-6, the J call TRBJ2-1, with 8 bases matching TRBD2. There are 13 residues in the CDR3. Germline-derived CDR1 and CDR2 are MNHNY and SVGAGI (reference sequence). V lost 11 bases and J lost 0; bases outside the gene matches: 3. This CDR3 reads CAARGGSYNEQFF. In DNA form, the CDR3 reads TGTGCCGCACGGGGGGGCTCCTACAATGAGCAGTTCTTC.

V is TRBV6-1 and J is TRBJ1-3; 10 bases are shared with TRBD1. V shed 6 bases, J shed 4 bases, and the junction held 3 bases outside the gene matches. Germline CDR1 and CDR2: MNHNS and SASEGT. The CDR3 extends over 14 amino acids. As DNA, the CDR3 is TGTGCCAGCAGGACAGGGGGCGCGGGAAACACCATATATTTT. Protein sequence: CASRTGGAGNTIYF.

The V and J genes are TRBV6-5 and TRBJ2-5; perhaps TRBD1 as D (6 bases). The germline V gene encodes CDR1 MNHEY and CDR2 SVGAGI. The CDR3 has 13 residues. The V end lost 8 bases, the J end lost 2 bases, and 12 bases lay between the germline ends. The CDR3 loop reads CASRGQLQETQYF. CDR3 in DNA: TGTGCCAGCCGCGGACAGCTTCAAGAGACCCAGTACTTC.

This chain uses TRBV15 with TRBJ2-7; maybe TRBD2 (6 bases). From germline, CDR1 is LNHNV and CDR2 YYDKDF (reference sequence). CDR3 length equals 16 residues. V was clipped by 0 bases and J by 0 bases, with 12 bases between them. The CDR3 is CATSRDREEFSYEQYV. The CDR3 DNA sequence: TGTGCCACCAGCAGAGACAGGGAGGAGTTCTCCTACGAGCAGTACGTC.